One and the same sample provided the 14 T cell receptor beta chains below, sequenced in a study of response to subunit inactivated influenza vaccine. Using its own MiXCR run on the RT-PCR reads, TCRdb lists one record per CDR3 protein. The repertoire holds 170,000 or so distinct CDR3 sequences, roughly 10% seen once, with 35% to 40% in the top ten. Here the sequenced sample was CD8+ T cells sorted from PBMCs, taken approximately 25 months after vaccination. The receptors here all came from a man in his fifties or sixties who received an inactivated influenza vaccine.

This clonotype has only a few counts. The chain is built from TRBV4-3 and TRBJ1-6; D gene uncertain. Germline V lookup: CDR1 LGHNA, CDR2 YSLEER. Trimming cost V 0 bases and J 0 bases, with 9 bases left between them. The CDR3 totals 17 residues. DNA for the CDR3: TGCGCCAGCAGCCAAGATTATACGAGCTCCTATAATTCACCCCTCCACTTT. Its translation is CASSQDYTSSYNSPLHF.

The chain has TRBV20-1 and TRBJ2-1; the D is unclear. This CDR3 spans 12 amino acids. Germline-derived CDR1 and CDR2 are DFQATT and SNEGSKA (reference sequence). V was cut by 3 bases and J by 3 bases, with 6 bases left in between. The CDR3 DNA reads TGCAGTGCTAGTGAAGGCTACAATGAGCAGTTCTTC. Residues: CSASEGYNEQFF.

The CDR3 coding sequence is TGTGCCAGCAACATCACCGGGGGTCTCACTCAGGACGCAACAGATACGCAGTATTTT. Its protein product is CASNITGGLTQDATDTQYF. J is TRBJ2-3 and V is TRBV21-1; the table's TRBD1 call for D was not verified on the DNA. TRBV21-1 counts as a pseudogene. The CDR3 runs 19 residues.

This clonotype has more than one count but fewer than ten. This chain links TRBV28 with TRBJ2-2; 7 bases align to TRBD1. V shed 2 bases and J 4 bases; nucleotides not matched to a gene: 10. This CDR3 spans 17 amino acids. Germline V gene sequence: CDR1 MDHEN, CDR2 SYDVKM. CDR3 DNA sequence: TGTGCCAGCAGTTTACATTTTGAGACAGGGTCCACCGGGGAGCTGTTTTTT. It is translated as CASSLHFETGSTGELFF.

This chain connects TRBV29-1 to TRBJ2-2; the match to TRBD2 covers 10 bases. J gave up 5 bases and V 7 bases, and 19 bases lay outside the gene matches. The CDR3 extends over 18 amino acids. CDR1 SQVTM and CDR2 ANQGSEA come from the germline V gene. The CDR3 DNA is TGCAGCGCTTTGCTAGCGGGGGACCTCCAATTTTCGACCGGGGAGCTGTTTTTT. Translating it yields CSALLAGDLQFSTGELFF.

This clonotype has just a few counts. The gene calls are TRBV7-2 and TRBJ1-2; D may be TRBD1 (6 bases). The CDR3 is 15 residues long. The V and J ends lost 1 base and 4 bases respectively, with 13 bases between them. The germline CDR1 and CDR2 sequences are SGHTA and FQGNSA. The CDR3 coding sequence is TGTGCCAGCAGCTTAGTCAGGGGAAGGAGCTATGGCTACACCTTC. It specifies CASSLVRGRSYGYTF. Looking up the rest from reference TRBV7-2 and TRBJ1-2 gives the full variable domain: GAGVSQSPSNKVTEKGKDVELRCDPISGHTALYWYRQSLGQGLEFLIYFQGNSAPDKSGLPSDRFSAERTGGSVSTLTIQRTQQEDSAVYLCASSLVRGRSYGYTFGSGTRLTVV.

The chain recombines TRBV6-1 with TRBJ2-3; TRBD2 matches at 7 bases. J gave up 0 bases and V 6 bases, and 15 bases lay outside the gene matches. Germline V gives CDR1 MNHNS, CDR2 SASEGT. The CDR3 is 18 amino acids. The CDR3 loop reads CASSPGTPGTNSTDTQYF. The CDR3 DNA reads TGTGCCAGCAGCCCCGGGACCCCGGGGACTAATAGCACAGATACGCAGTATTTT.

This clonotype was seen a few times. The CDR3 DNA sequence: TGTGCCAGCAGCGTGTACGTTGGCTCTGGAAACACCATATATTTT. The encoded protein is CASSVYVGSGNTIYF. The chain carries TRBV6-1 and TRBJ1-3; the D is unclear. V lost 6 bases to trimming and J lost 0 bases, with 12 bases between them. Germline V lookup: CDR1 MNHNS, CDR2 SASEGT. There are 15 residues in the CDR3.

This clonotype was recorded a few times. CDR3 in DNA: TGTGCCAGCAGCTTAAGTGACAGGGGGCTTCGTGAGCAGTACTTC. It specifies CASSLSDRGLREQYF. The V gene is TRBV11-2, the J gene TRBJ2-7; 10 positions agree with TRBD1. Per germline, CDR1 SGHAT and CDR2 FQNNGV. Trimming at V came to 2 bases and at J to 7 bases, leaving 8 bases not matched to a gene. The CDR3 is made up of 15 amino acids.

The rearrangement joins TRBV28 to TRBJ2-2; no firm D call. The CDR3 covers 15 residues. The germline gives CDR1 MDHEN, CDR2 SYDVKM. V gave up 2 bases and J gave up 3 bases, with 10 bases separating them. The DNA of the CDR3 is TGTGCCAGCAGTTTACTGGGGTCTTACACCGGGGAGCTGTTTTTT. This encodes CASSLLGSYTGELFF. Looking up the rest from reference TRBV28 and TRBJ2-2 gives the full variable domain: DVKVTQSSRYLVKRTGEKVFLECVQDMDHENMFWYRQDPGLGLRLIYFSYDVKMKEKGDIPEGYSVSREKKERFSLILESASTNQTSMYLCASSLLGSYTGELFFGEGSRLTVL.

The table lists this clonotype with many counts. The genes are TRBV6-2 or TRBV6-3 and TRBJ2-1; 10 bases are a match to TRBD2. Trimming cost V 5 bases and J 5 bases; bases outside gene matches: 9. CDR1 is MNHEY and CDR2 is SVGEGT in the germline V gene. This CDR3 is built from 16 residues. CDR3 amino acids: CASSGSGTSENNEQFF. In DNA, the CDR3 is TGTGCCAGCAGTGGTTCCGGGACTAGCGAAAACAATGAGCAGTTCTTC.

This clonotype appeared a few times. The chain uses TRBV9 and TRBJ2-1, with 11 bases that match TRBD2. With V trimmed by 3 bases and J by 2 bases, 1 base remained unmatched. Germline CDR1 is SGDLS and CDR2 is YYNGEE. The CDR3 loop spans 15 amino acids. The CDR3 nucleotides read TGTGCCAGCAGCGCGGGACTAGCGGCCTACAATGAGCAGTTCTTC. It is translated as CASSAGLAAYNEQFF.

For this clonotype: Mismatch with germline at one junction end may stem from a read error. This rearrangement joins TRBV7-9 to TRBJ2-7; D possibly matches TRBD1 or TRBD2 (5 bases each). This CDR3 spans 15 amino acids. CDR1 SEHNR and CDR2 FQNEAQ come from the germline V gene (reference sequence). The CDR3 nucleotides read TGTACCAGCAGCCGCGTGGGGGTCGGGACCCACGAGCAGTACTTC. Its translation: CTSSRVGVGTHEQYF.

This chain links TRBV14 with TRBJ2-7; 8 nucleotides agree with TRBD1. This CDR3 is 17 amino acids long. The germline V gene encodes CDR1 SGHDN and CDR2 FVKESK. V dropped 7 bases and J dropped 6; count of bases not matched to a gene: 20. The CDR3 region has the DNA TGTGCCAGCAAATCGAGTCATCTCAGGGACAGGACACTCGAGCAGTACTTC. Translation: CASKSSHLRDRTLEQYF.